This TCR beta chain was obtained from a study of T cells in Graves' hyperthyroidism and ophthalmopathy. This clonotype was counted between two and nine times. Researchers amplified the TCR beta CDR3 regions from RNA transcripts. The HTBI primer set drove a first-round RT-PCR of the TCR CDR3. MiXCR, applied by TCRdb to the multiplex PCR reads, yields one record per CDR3 protein. The sample holds roughly 570,000 distinct CDR3 sequences, approximately 44% seen once. Recently diagnosed hyperthyroidism of less than 2 months' duration affected patients aged 18 to 65. The ends lost 1 base at V and 4 bases at J; junction bases unmatched: 8. Germline V lookup: CDR1 LNHNV, CDR2 YYDKDF (reference sequence). The CDR3 is 16 residues long.

V gene TRBV15 combines with J gene TRBJ2-3; TRBD2 agrees at 7 bases. The specimen sequenced was peripheral blood or thyroid tissue (not recorded which). The sequence was collected from a woman under 30 with Graves' hyperthyroidism. This chain's CDR3 is CATSRVSKRGADTQYF. CDR3 bases: TGTGCCACCAGCAGAGTCTCGAAGCGGGGTGCAGATACGCAGTATTTT.